This T cell receptor (beta chain) was documented in a study of CD8 T cells in Susac syndrome. The table lists this clonotype with a count of one. With random hexamers, reverse transcription was performed on about 0.45 to 1 ug of RNA. In TCRdb, the immunoSEQ multiplex PCR reads were re-called with MiXCR into one record per CDR3 protein. The table records about 200,000 distinct CDR3 sequences, 80% to 95% of them present only once. The study sequenced TCR beta in blood CD8+ and CD4+ T cells. The multiple sclerosis controls, all treatment-naive patients, had relapsing-remitting disease that was stable or active. The TEMRA cells underwent FACS enrichment, while the CD8+ and CD4+ T cells underwent negative isolation. What was sequenced was CD8+ T cells from PBMCs. The clonotype was recovered from a human donor with multiple sclerosis.

CDR3 coding DNA: TGTGCCAGCAGGCCGGGAGTACATAACAATGAGCAGTTCTTC. This translates into CASRPGVHNNEQFF. This sequence joins TRBV27 and TRBJ2-1; tentatively, D is TRBD2 (6 bases). Germline V lookup: CDR1 MNHEY, CDR2 SMNVEV (reference sequence). The CDR3 is 14 amino acids. Trimming took off 6 bases at V and 5 bases at J, with 14 bases between the two ends.